A selection of T cell receptor beta chains follows, all from one sample in a study of OX40 agonist ivuxolimab in advanced cancers. Assay used: immunoSEQ multiplex PCR; TCRdb lists only in-frame clones, some missing. The profile shows some 68,000 clones, 80% to 90% of them singletons. The starting material was CD4+ or CD8+ T cells sorted from blood, obtained in a trial of the OX40 agonist ivuxolimab. The receptors were gathered from an adult with an advanced solid tumor such as melanoma, head and neck, liver or kidney cancer. Both conserved end residues are part of each CDR3. Each record gives: CDR3 length, D gene, J gene, clone size, V gene, CDR3 DNA, CDR3 protein. A D gene is named only where the DNA matches it firmly. Not all rows give a size; the values are once, few, many and, for expanded clones, a class.

CDR3 length: 15; D gene: TRBD1; J gene: TRBJ1-4; clone size: once; V gene: TRBV6-6; CDR3 DNA: TGTGCCAGCAGTTACATCTCACAGGGGAACGAAAAACTGTTTTTT; CDR3 protein: CASSYISQGNEKLFF
CDR3 length: 15; D gene: NA; J gene: TRBJ1-6; clone size: NA; V gene: TRBV6-5; CDR3 DNA: TGTGCCAGCAGTTCCGCAGGGCGGTGGGATTCACCCCTCCACTTT; CDR3 protein: CASSSAGRWDSPLHF
CDR3 length: 14; D gene: TRBD1; J gene: TRBJ1-6; clone size: NA; V gene: TRBV5-6; CDR3 DNA: TGTGCCAGCAGCTGGACAGGGGAAGCTTCACCCCTCCACTTT; CDR3 protein: CASSWTGEASPLHF
CDR3 length: 15; D gene: TRBD1; J gene: TRBJ2-2; clone size: NA; V gene: TRBV5-1; CDR3 DNA: TGCGCCAGCAGCTTGAACAGGGGGGACACCGGGGAGCTGTTTTTT; CDR3 protein: CASSLNRGDTGELFF
CDR3 length: 12; D gene: TRBD1; J gene: TRBJ1-1; clone size: NA; V gene: TRBV27; CDR3 DNA: TGTGCCAGCGGACAGGATCTCACTGAAGCTTTCTTT; CDR3 protein: CASGQDLTEAFF
CDR3 length: 16; D gene: TRBD2; J gene: TRBJ2-1; clone size: NA; V gene: TRBV9; CDR3 DNA: TGTGCCAGCAGCTTGAGAGCGGGATTCTCCTACAATGAGCAGTTCTTC; CDR3 protein: CASSLRAGFSYNEQFF
CDR3 length: 14; D gene: NA; J gene: TRBJ2-5; clone size: NA; V gene: TRBV7-7; CDR3 DNA: TGTGCTAGCAGCTCAAACCACCGGGAAGAGACCCAGTACTTC; CDR3 protein: CASSSNHREETQYF
CDR3 length: 16; D gene: NA; J gene: TRBJ2-4; clone size: once; V gene: TRBV15; CDR3 DNA: TGTGCCACCAGCAGAGATCGTGGTAGGGCCAAAAACATTCAGTACTTC; CDR3 protein: CATSRDRGRAKNIQYF
CDR3 length: 15; D gene: NA; J gene: TRBJ2-1; clone size: NA; V gene: TRBV7-3; CDR3 DNA: TGTGCCAGCAGCCGCCTGGCGGCGGGAACGAATGAGCAGTTCTTC; CDR3 protein: CASSRLAAGTNEQFF
CDR3 length: 16; D gene: TRBD2; J gene: TRBJ2-5; clone size: NA; V gene: TRBV5-1; CDR3 DNA: TGCGCCAGCAGCTACGCCAATAGCGGGAGTGGGGAGACCCAGTACTTC; CDR3 protein: CASSYANSGSGETQYF
CDR3 length: 15; D gene: NA; J gene: TRBJ2-3; clone size: once; V gene: TRBV5-1; CDR3 DNA: TGCGCCAGCAGCTCAAACAGGGGAGGGGCAGATACGCAGTATTTT; CDR3 protein: CASSSNRGGADTQYF
CDR3 length: 19; D gene: TRBD1; J gene: TRBJ2-1; clone size: NA; V gene: TRBV15; CDR3 DNA: TGTGCCACCAGCAGCCCAACCCGGGGGACAGGGGGTAAGGACAATGAGCAGTTCTTC; CDR3 protein: CATSSPTRGTGGKDNEQFF
CDR3 length: 15; D gene: NA; J gene: TRBJ2-7; clone size: NA; V gene: TRBV28; CDR3 DNA: TGTGCCAGCAGCCGCTCCTGGGGTAGCGAATACGAGCAGTACTTC; CDR3 protein: CASSRSWGSEYEQYF
CDR3 length: 14; D gene: NA; J gene: TRBJ2-5; clone size: NA; V gene: TRBV15; CDR3 DNA: TGTGCCACCAGCAGAGATGTCCTACCCAGGACCCAGTACTTC; CDR3 protein: CATSRDVLPRTQYF
CDR3 length: 18; D gene: NA; J gene: TRBJ2-2; clone size: NA; V gene: TRBV11-2; CDR3 DNA: TGTGCCAGCAGCTTAGATGAGATATTAGGGGTATGGACCGGGGAGCTGTTTTTT; CDR3 protein: CASSLDEILGVWTGELFF
CDR3 length: 15; D gene: TRBD1; J gene: TRBJ1-4; clone size: NA; V gene: TRBV6-6; CDR3 DNA: TGTGCCAGCAGTTACTCACAGGGGGTTAATGAAAAACTGTTTTTT; CDR3 protein: CASSYSQGVNEKLFF
CDR3 length: 15; D gene: NA; J gene: TRBJ2-3; clone size: NA; V gene: TRBV25-1; CDR3 DNA: TGTGCCAGCAGTGAAACAGGACATACTACAGATACGCAGTATTTT; CDR3 protein: CASSETGHTTDTQYF
CDR3 length: 11; D gene: NA; J gene: TRBJ2-3; clone size: NA; V gene: TRBV20-1; CDR3 DNA: TGCAGTGCTAGGGAGCGAGATACGCAGTATTTT; CDR3 protein: CSARERDTQYF
CDR3 length: 14; D gene: NA; J gene: TRBJ1-3; clone size: NA; V gene: TRBV9; CDR3 DNA: TGTGCCAGCAGCGTAGTCGGCTCTGGAAACACCATATATTTT; CDR3 protein: CASSVVGSGNTIYF
CDR3 length: 14; D gene: NA; J gene: TRBJ1-4; clone size: NA; V gene: TRBV5-5; CDR3 DNA: TGTGCCAGCAGCCTGACAGGTTGGGATGAAAAACTGTTTTTT; CDR3 protein: CASSLTGWDEKLFF
CDR3 length: 14; D gene: NA; J gene: TRBJ2-2; clone size: NA; V gene: TRBV28; CDR3 DNA: TGTGCCAGCTGGTCCAGCTCGAACACCGGGGAGCTGTTTTTT; CDR3 protein: CASWSSSNTGELFF
CDR3 length: 14; D gene: TRBD1; J gene: TRBJ2-3; clone size: NA; V gene: TRBV7-9; CDR3 DNA: TGTGCCAGCAGCTTAGAGGGGGCGAGGGATACGCAGTATTTT; CDR3 protein: CASSLEGARDTQYF
CDR3 length: 16; D gene: NA; J gene: TRBJ2-3; clone size: NA; V gene: TRBV11-2; CDR3 DNA: TGTGCCAGCAGCTTAGGTGAGGGACTGAGCACAGATACGCAGTATTTT; CDR3 protein: CASSLGEGLSTDTQYF
CDR3 length: 14; D gene: NA; J gene: TRBJ2-7; clone size: NA; V gene: TRBV4-1; CDR3 DNA: TGCGCCAGCAGCTCGATCTTGGGTTCCTACGAGCAGTACTTC; CDR3 protein: CASSSILGSYEQYF
CDR3 length: 16; D gene: NA; J gene: TRBJ2-1; clone size: NA; V gene: TRBV29-1; CDR3 DNA: TGCAGCGTTGAGCCCGGGACGGCGGAATCCTACAATGAGCAGTTCTTC; CDR3 protein: CSVEPGTAESYNEQFF
CDR3 length: 16; D gene: NA; J gene: TRBJ2-6; clone size: NA; V gene: TRBV11-1; CDR3 DNA: TGTGCCAGCAGCCCCGGACAGCCCTCTGGGGCCAACGTCCTGACTTTC; CDR3 protein: CASSPGQPSGANVLTF
CDR3 length: 16; D gene: NA; J gene: TRBJ1-1; clone size: once; V gene: TRBV6-6; CDR3 DNA: TGTGCCAGCAGTCGGAACCTCGGAGGGAGAAACACTGAAGCTTTCTTT; CDR3 protein: CASSRNLGGRNTEAFF
CDR3 length: 14; D gene: TRBD1; J gene: TRBJ2-3; clone size: once; V gene: TRBV5-1; CDR3 DNA: TGCGCCAGCAGCCGGGACAGGGCGACAGATACGCAGTATTTT; CDR3 protein: CASSRDRATDTQYF
CDR3 length: 13; D gene: NA; J gene: TRBJ2-5; clone size: NA; V gene: TRBV18; CDR3 DNA: TGTGCCAGCTCCCCGGTGGGTCAAGAGACCCAGTACTTC; CDR3 protein: CASSPVGQETQYF
CDR3 length: 13; D gene: NA; J gene: TRBJ2-7; clone size: NA; V gene: TRBV5-1; CDR3 DNA: TGCGCCAGCAGCGCTGGACCCGGACTCGAGCAGTACTTC; CDR3 protein: CASSAGPGLEQYF
CDR3 length: 13; D gene: NA; J gene: TRBJ2-7; clone size: NA; V gene: TRBV10-3; CDR3 DNA: TGTGCCACCGCAGTAGCGGTTACCTACGAGCAGTACTTC; CDR3 protein: CATAVAVTYEQYF
CDR3 length: 15; D gene: NA; J gene: TRBJ2-2; clone size: NA; V gene: TRBV4-1; CDR3 DNA: TGCGCCAGCAGCCAAGTCCTCGTTTCGGCCGGGGAGCTGTTTTTT; CDR3 protein: CASSQVLVSAGELFF
CDR3 length: 15; D gene: NA; J gene: TRBJ1-4; clone size: NA; V gene: TRBV10-3; CDR3 DNA: TGTGCCATCAGTGACGGGGGGGCAACTAATGAAAAACTGTTTTTT; CDR3 protein: CAISDGGATNEKLFF
CDR3 length: 12; D gene: NA; J gene: TRBJ1-2; clone size: NA; V gene: TRBV7-2; CDR3 DNA: TGTGCCAGCAGCTTAGATTATGGTGGCTACACCTTC; CDR3 protein: CASSLDYGGYTF
CDR3 length: 14; D gene: NA; J gene: TRBJ2-7; clone size: NA; V gene: TRBV11-2; CDR3 DNA: TGTGCCAGCAGCTTAGACAGGGGCATCTACGAGCAGTACTTC; CDR3 protein: CASSLDRGIYEQYF
CDR3 length: 14; D gene: TRBD2; J gene: TRBJ2-4; clone size: NA; V gene: TRBV19; CDR3 DNA: TGTGCCAGTAGCCTTCTAGCGGGGGTGAACATTCAGTACTTC; CDR3 protein: CASSLLAGVNIQYF
CDR3 length: 13; D gene: NA; J gene: TRBJ1-1; clone size: few; V gene: TRBV9; CDR3 DNA: TGTGCCAGCAGCGTAAAGGGGACCACTGAAGCTTTCTTT; CDR3 protein: CASSVKGTTEAFF
CDR3 length: 14; D gene: NA; J gene: TRBJ1-5; clone size: NA; V gene: TRBV7-9; CDR3 DNA: TGTGCCAGCACCATGGGGGGGTCCAATCAGCCCCAGCATTTT; CDR3 protein: CASTMGGSNQPQHF
CDR3 length: 14; D gene: TRBD1; J gene: TRBJ1-6; clone size: NA; V gene: TRBV2; CDR3 DNA: TGTGCCAGCACCGGACAGGGGGCCGATTCACCCCTCCACTTT; CDR3 protein: CASTGQGADSPLHF
CDR3 length: 12; D gene: NA; J gene: TRBJ2-7; clone size: NA; V gene: TRBV7-2; CDR3 DNA: TGTGCCAGCAGCCCGCGGACCTACGAGCAGTACTTC; CDR3 protein: CASSPRTYEQYF
CDR3 length: 15; D gene: TRBD1; J gene: TRBJ1-1; clone size: NA; V gene: TRBV6-5; CDR3 DNA: TGTGCCAGCAGGCCCGGGACAGGGGCCCTCACTGAAGCTTTCTTT; CDR3 protein: CASRPGTGALTEAFF
CDR3 length: 13; D gene: NA; J gene: TRBJ2-4; clone size: NA; V gene: TRBV28; CDR3 DNA: TGTGCCAGCAGCCCCCCTTACAAAAACATTCAGTACTTC; CDR3 protein: CASSPPYKNIQYF
CDR3 length: 15; D gene: NA; J gene: TRBJ2-7; clone size: once; V gene: TRBV10-3; CDR3 DNA: TGTGCCATCAGTGAGCCAGGGCTAACACTCTACGAGCAGTACTTC; CDR3 protein: CAISEPGLTLYEQYF
CDR3 length: 14; D gene: NA; J gene: TRBJ1-4; clone size: NA; V gene: TRBV7-6; CDR3 DNA: TGTGCCAGCAGCCGGACACCGGTTAATGAAAAACTGTTTTTT; CDR3 protein: CASSRTPVNEKLFF
CDR3 length: 14; D gene: TRBD2; J gene: TRBJ2-5; clone size: NA; V gene: TRBV2; CDR3 DNA: TGTGCCAGCAATGAGAGACTAGCGGAAGAGACCCAGTACTTC; CDR3 protein: CASNERLAEETQYF
CDR3 length: 13; D gene: NA; J gene: TRBJ2-1; clone size: few; V gene: TRBV29-1; CDR3 DNA: TGCAGCGTCCAATGGCGGCGCTACAATGAGCAGTTCTTC; CDR3 protein: CSVQWRRYNEQFF
CDR3 length: 14; D gene: TRBD1; J gene: TRBJ1-5; clone size: NA; V gene: TRBV6-5; CDR3 DNA: TGTGCCAGCAGCTCTAGAACAGGGGGACTGCCCCAGCATTTT; CDR3 protein: CASSSRTGGLPQHF
CDR3 length: 11; D gene: NA; J gene: TRBJ2-7; clone size: NA; V gene: TRBV5-1; CDR3 DNA: TGCGCCAGCAGCTTGGAAGGGGAGCAGTACTTC; CDR3 protein: CASSLEGEQYF
CDR3 length: 15; D gene: TRBD2; J gene: TRBJ2-7; clone size: NA; V gene: TRBV10-3; CDR3 DNA: TGTGCCATCAGAGCGCCCAGCGGGACCGCCTACGAGCAGTACTTC; CDR3 protein: CAIRAPSGTAYEQYF
CDR3 length: 16; D gene: TRBD2; J gene: TRBJ2-7; clone size: NA; V gene: TRBV5-8; CDR3 DNA: TGTGCCAGCAGCTTGGGACTAGCGGTTTTAACCTACGAGCAGTACTTC; CDR3 protein: CASSLGLAVLTYEQYF
CDR3 length: 14; D gene: NA; J gene: TRBJ2-5; clone size: once; V gene: TRBV18; CDR3 DNA: TGTGCCAGCTCACTCTCCAGGAGTGAAGAGACCCAGTACTTC; CDR3 protein: CASSLSRSEETQYF